These 26 T cell receptor beta chains were all obtained from the same sample, sequenced in a study of human T cells and chemical hapten exposure. This sample's time point: pre-sensitization, week 0. Treatment in this sample: therapeutic diphenylcyclopropenone sensitization with weekly scalp DPC. One entry per CDR3 protein, called by TCRdb with MiXCR from the RACE reads. Of around 120,000 distinct CDR3 sequences listed, roughly 13% were seen once; the top ten hold 2.8%. This specimen consisted of whole blood, obtained in connection with sensitization to the hapten diphenylcyclopropenone (DPC). The origin of the receptors is a woman in her late teens or twenties with alopecia areata. Some clones in this sample may be carry-over from other donors' samples.

This clonotype showed up many times. The chain uses TRBV10-3 and TRBJ1-2, with 7 bases identical to TRBD1. Germline V gives CDR1 ENHRY, CDR2 SYGVKD. The CDR3 has 13 residues. With 2 bases clipped from V and 6 bases from J, the junction kept 3 bases outside the gene matches. The CDR3 is CAISEGTVDGYTF. The CDR3 bases are TGTGCCATCAGTGAGGGGACAGTTGATGGCTACACCTTC.

The table lists this clonotype with many counts. The chain carries TRBV29-1 and TRBJ1-2; D is uncertain. The CDR3 is 14 amino acids. The germline V and J ends were trimmed by 0 bases and 3 bases, with 11 bases remaining between them. The germline gives CDR1 SQVTM, CDR2 ANQGSEA. CDR3 nucleotides: TGCAGCGTTGAAGAAAGTGACCGGTACTATGGCTACACCTTC. Protein product: CSVEESDRYYGYTF.

This clonotype has a count of ten or more. V usage is TRBV7-2 and J usage is TRBJ1-1; D remains ambiguous. The germline CDR1 and CDR2 sequences are SGHTA and FQGNSA. V lost 5 bases to trimming and J lost 5 bases, with 15 bases between them. The CDR3 loop spans 14 amino acids. DNA of the CDR3: TGTGCCAGCAGCCTGGGTCATCTGGGGACTGAAGCTTTCTTT. It translates to CASSLGHLGTEAFF. Looking up the rest from reference TRBV7-2 and TRBJ1-1 gives the full variable domain: GAGVSQSPSNKVTEKGKDVELRCDPISGHTALYWYRQSLGQGLEFLIYFQGNSAPDKSGLPSDRFSAERTGGSVSTLTIQRTQQEDSAVYLCASSLGHLGTEAFFGQGTRLTVV.

The rearrangement joins TRBV12-2 to TRBJ2-3; the DNA was not used to check the table's D call, TRBD2. TRBV12-2 is reported as a pseudogene. This CDR3 is 16 amino acids long. The DNA for the CDR3 is TGTGCAAGTCGCTTAGCGCTAGCGGGGGAGGCAGATACGCAGTATTTT. Protein: CASRLALAGEADTQYF.

This clonotype was recorded at least ten times. The J gene is TRBJ1-6, the V gene TRBV11-2; D is perhaps TRBD1 (5 bases). CDR1 is SGHAT and CDR2 is FQNNGV in the germline V gene. The CDR3 length is 14 residues. V dropped 0 bases and J dropped 5 bases, with 5 bases sitting between them. Here the CDR3 DNA reads TGTGCCAGCAGCTTAGAGGGGCATAATTCACCCCTCCACTTT. As protein: CASSLEGHNSPLHF.

This chain uses TRBV3-1 with TRBJ2-6; D gene ambiguous. This CDR3 spans 16 amino acids. V was shortened by 1 base and J by 4 bases, with 11 bases between the two germline ends. Germline lookup yields CDR1 LGHDT and CDR2 YNNKEL (reference sequence). CDR3 protein: CASSQVQLLGANVLTF. The CDR3, as DNA: TGTGCCAGCAGCCAAGTCCAGCTTCTGGGGGCCAACGTCCTGACTTTC.

This clonotype has a single count. The chain couples TRBV6-6 to TRBJ2-3; TRBD1 might be the D (6 bases). The CDR3 contains 15 residues. V was clipped by 0 bases and J by 7 bases, with 14 bases between them. The germline V gene encodes CDR1 MNHNY and CDR2 SVGAGI (reference sequence). CDR3 nucleotide sequence: TGTGCCAGCAGTTACTCGAATAGGGGGATAAATACGCAGTATTTT. This sequence encodes CASSYSNRGINTQYF.

Regarding this clonotype: A clone one base away is much larger, so this may be a read error. The CDR3 sequence is CASSQGHTLNSPPHF. Here the CDR3 DNA reads TGTGCCAGCAGCCAAGGACACACCCTTAATTCACCCCCCCACTTT. This rearrangement joins TRBV3-1 to TRBJ1-6; D remains unclear. The CDR3 loop spans 15 amino acids. Germline V gene sequence: CDR1 LGHDT, CDR2 YNNKEL (reference sequence).

This clonotype came up a few times. The V and J genes are TRBV25-1 and TRBJ2-5; TRBD2 agrees at 13 bases. The CDR3 consists of 18 residues. Germline CDR1 and CDR2: MGHDK and SYGVNS. V lost 1 base to trimming and J lost 5 bases; unmatched junction nucleotides: 10. This CDR3 is CASSEWSGTSGTRETQYF. CDR3 sequence (DNA): TGTGCCAGCAGTGAATGGTCCGGGACTAGCGGGACCCGGGAGACCCAGTACTTC.

This clonotype was counted many times. This chain connects TRBV12-3 or TRBV12-4 to TRBJ2-5, with D perhaps TRBD1 (6 bases). Trimming shortened V by 6 bases and J by 0 bases, and 14 bases separated the two germline ends. CDR3 length equals 15 residues. CDR3 DNA: TGTGCCAGCAGACGATCCGGGACACACCAAGAGACCCAGTACTTC. Residues: CASRRSGTHQETQYF.

The chain links TRBV15 to TRBJ1-2; D ambiguous. Trimming took off 0 bases at V and 2 bases at J, with 10 bases between the two ends. The germline CDR1 and CDR2 sequences are LNHNV and YYDKDF (reference sequence). This CDR3 is built from 15 residues. The CDR3 DNA is TGTGCCACCAGCAGAGAGATGGGAGGGAACTATGGCTACACCTTC. Protein: CATSREMGGNYGYTF.

Remarks on this clonotype: One junction end disagrees with the germline gene, perhaps due to a read error. This chain links TRBV7-2 with TRBJ1-6; D remains unclear. CDR3 length equals 15 residues. CDR1 is SGHTA, CDR2 FQGNSA, per germline. The CDR3, as DNA: TGTGCCAGCAGCCCAAGGCGTGGTTATAACTCACCCCTCCACTTT. Translation gives CASSPRRGYNSPLHF. Full variable domain (remainder filled in from reference TRBV7-2 and TRBJ1-6): GAGVSQSPSNKVTEKGKDVELRCDPISGHTALYWYRQSLGQGLEFLIYFQGNSAPDKSGLPSDRFSAERTGGSVSTLTIQRTQQEDSAVYLCASSPRRGYNSPLHFGNGTRLTVT.

On this clonotype itself: The conserved phenylalanine or tryptophan is not found at the CDR3 terminus, so this likely reflects a read error. The DNA is left out, because the CDR3 cannot be placed on it with certainty; the CDR3 is given as TCRdb lists it. The V and J genes are TRBV12-3 or TRBV12-4 and TRBJ2-4; TRBD1 reflects the table's D call only, with no check against the DNA. The CDR3 is 10 residues long, ends included. The CDR3 protein is CASSLAGARG.

Comments on this clonotype: The junction and the germline gene differ at one end; a read error may be behind it. The V gene is TRBV7-9, the J gene TRBJ1-1; 7 bases are shared with TRBD1. Germline-derived CDR1 and CDR2 are SEHNR and FQNEAQ (reference sequence). The CDR3 has 14 amino acids. DNA of the CDR3: TGTGCCAGCTGCTTATACCAGGGGGACACTGAAGCTTTCTTT. As protein: CASCLYQGDTEAFF. The full variable domain, in which reference TRBV7-9 and TRBJ1-1 provide the parts outside the CDR3, is DTGVSQNPRHKITKRGQNVTFRCDPISEHNRLYWYRQTLGQGPEFLTYFQNEAQLEKSRLLSDRFSAERPKGSFSTLEIQRTEQGDSAMYLCASCLYQGDTEAFFGQGTRLTVV.

In its sample, this clonotype was seen many times. This chain uses TRBV7-2 with TRBJ2-1; weak D call: TRBD1 (6 bases). The germline V gene has CDR1 SGHTA and CDR2 FQGNSA. The CDR3 has 13 amino acids. The V end lost 8 bases, the J end lost 3 bases, and 11 bases lay between the germline ends. The CDR3 DNA reads as TGTGCCAGCTCCTACAGGGTCTACAATGAGCAGTTCTTC. Protein product: CASSYRVYNEQFF.

This clonotype was counted at least ten times. V is TRBV2 and J is TRBJ2-3; 9 positions match TRBD1. This CDR3 comprises 14 residues. V lost 4 bases to trimming and J lost 1 base; unmatched junction nucleotides: 0. Germline values: CDR1 SNHLY, CDR2 FYNNEI. The CDR3 sequence: CASSGTGGTDTQYF. The CDR3 nucleotides read TGTGCCAGCAGTGGGACAGGGGGCACAGATACGCAGTATTTT.

This clonotype occurred a few times. The chain recombines TRBV6-5 with TRBJ1-5; the D gene is possibly TRBD1 (6 bases). V was shortened by 0 bases and J by 5 bases, with 8 bases between the two germline ends. The CDR3 spans 14 residues. Germline-derived CDR1 and CDR2 are MNHEY and SVGAGI. The CDR3 DNA sequence: TGTGCCAGCAGTTACTCAGGGGGGGATCAGCCCCAGCATTTT. Translating gives CASSYSGGDQPQHF.

The rearrangement joins TRBV20-1 to TRBJ1-2; D is unresolved. Trimming stripped 3 bases from V and 4 bases from J, with 9 bases between. The CDR3 is 12 amino acids. From germline, CDR1 is DFQATT and CDR2 SNEGSKA (reference sequence). CDR3: CSARPDSYGYTF. The DNA for the CDR3 is TGCAGTGCTAGGCCCGATAGCTATGGCTACACCTTC.

The rearrangement joins TRBV19 to TRBJ2-3, with TRBD1 as a possible D gene (6 bases). Looked up from germline, CDR1 is LNHDA and CDR2 is SQIVND (reference sequence). The V end lost 5 bases, the J end lost 3 bases, and 12 bases lay between the germline ends. The CDR3 runs to 14 residues. The DNA for the CDR3 is TGTGCCAGTAGTCCCCAGGGGTTTACAGATACGCAGTATTTT. It is translated as CASSPQGFTDTQYF.

This clonotype occurred a few times. The chain is built from TRBV6-5 and TRBJ1-1, with TRBD1 as a possible D gene (5 bases). This CDR3 has 13 residues. V gave up 7 bases and J gave up 0 bases, with 9 bases separating them. CDR1 MNHEY and CDR2 SVGAGI come from the germline V gene. CDR3 nucleotides: TGTGCCAGCAAAAGAGGGGTGAACACTGAAGCTTTCTTT. Translating gives CASKRGVNTEAFF.

This clonotype was seen at least ten times. The rearrangement links TRBV2 to TRBJ1-2; D remains unclear. The germline gives CDR1 SNHLY, CDR2 FYNNEI. Between the trimmed V and J ends, which lost 2 bases and 5 bases, there was a span of 12 bases. This CDR3 has 14 residues. Here the CDR3 reads CASSEKRAGYGYTF. CDR3 bases: TGTGCCAGCAGTGAAAAGAGGGCCGGGTATGGCTACACCTTC.

The DNA of the CDR3 is TGTGCCAGCAGCACTCCCGAGGGCGCGGCCGAGCAGTACTTC. Translated, it gives CASSTPEGAAEQYF. The rearrangement uses TRBV21-1 and TRBJ2-7; the table's D call, TRBD1, was not checked against the DNA. TRBV21-1 is described as a pseudogene. This CDR3 has 14 residues.

There are a few counts of this clonotype. The chain combines TRBV5-1 with TRBJ2-3; D might be TRBD1 (6 bases). Deletions cut 4 bases from V and 2 bases from J, with 14 bases between. Germline V gene sequence: CDR1 SGHRS, CDR2 YFSETQ. The CDR3 sequence is 15 residues long. CDR3 sequence: CASSPGQPNTDTQYF. The CDR3 nucleotides are TGCGCCAGCAGCCCGGGACAACCCAACACAGATACGCAGTATTTT.

This clonotype was detected a few times. The rearrangement links TRBV9 to TRBJ2-3; D uncertain. The CDR3 is 12 amino acids. The V gene lost 8 bases and the J gene lost 4 bases, with 11 bases spanning the gap. Germline CDR1 reads SGDLS; CDR2 reads YYNGEE. CDR3 bases: TGTGCCAGTGGAGTTAGTCCAGATACGCAGTATTTT. Protein product: CASGVSPDTQYF.

The rearrangement joins TRBV19 to TRBJ2-5, with D possibly being TRBD2 (5 bases). The CDR3 covers 15 residues. The V and J ends lost 3 bases and 5 bases respectively, with 16 bases between them. Germline CDR1 is LNHDA and CDR2 is SQIVND (reference sequence). In DNA form, the CDR3 reads TGTGCCAGTAGTATGGTCGACGGAGGCTTGGAGACCCAGTACTTC. This gives the protein CASSMVDGGLETQYF. Supplemented by reference TRBV19 and TRBJ2-5, the full variable domain reads DGGITQSPKYLFRKEGQNVTLSCEQNLNHDAMYWYRQDPGQGLRLIYYSQIVNDFQKGDIAEGYSVSREKKESFPLTVTSAQKNPTAFYLCASSMVDGGLETQYFGPGTRLLVL.

V usage is TRBV30 and J usage is TRBJ2-7; D remains ambiguous. CDR1 is GTSNPN and CDR2 is SVGIG in the germline V gene (reference sequence). This CDR3 contains 12 residues. V was clipped by 0 bases and J by 9 bases, with 12 bases between them. The CDR3 loop is CAWSVDVQGQYF. CDR3 sequence (DNA): TGTGCCTGGAGTGTCGACGTCCAAGGGCAGTACTTC.